This T cell receptor beta chain was retrieved from a study of blood T cells in healthy people across ages (dated by TCRdb to 2013 to 2016). Regarding the research as a whole: In model experiments, template switching captured roughly one uniquely barcoded TCR beta cDNA molecule for every two T cells. To avoid experimental bias, donors of different ages were spread randomly across the sequencing lanes. The donors were divided into four age groups: young (average approximately 16 years), middle-aged (roughly 40), aged (about 61) and long-lived (about 80). The study analyzed two additional independent replicas of 1 million unique cDNA reads from the same blood draw for two donors, one aged 18 to 30 and one aged 80 or older. Age-related changes in TCR beta repertoire diversity were measured in the study by deep sequencing normalized with unique cDNA molecular identifiers. General conclusions and limits of the study: Donor CMV infection status was unknown, potentially confounding age-related changes in expanded clonotypes. Conclusive comparison of naive and antigen-experienced compartments was prevented by the profiling of bulk unsorted PBMCs. The percentage of naive T cells measured by flow cytometry correlated strongly with observed TCR beta diversity. Observed TCR beta diversity per million T cells fell roughly linearly with age, and a significant reduction was already apparent by age around 40. Compared with the aged group, more naive CD4+ T cells, fewer expanded clones and increased TCR diversity were shown by the long-lived group, suggesting age selection. Total diversity estimates from one million sequenced T cells were considered lower bounds and underestimates.

Systemically healthy Caucasian individuals from Russia, approximately 39 in total and aged about 6 to 90 years, were included as donors. Ten milliliters of peripheral blood were drawn from each donor into EDTA-treated Vacutainer tubes. Ficoll-Paque density-gradient centrifugation was used to isolate PBMCs, with at least 6.5 million per sample. Total RNA, at least 6 micrograms per sample, was extracted from PBMCs with Trizol reagent. For every donor, an aliquot of PBMCs went through flow cytometry to measure the percentages of naive CD45RAhigh/CD27high T cells. Reading from cysteine to phenylalanine, the CDR3 counts 16 amino acids. Only the CDR3 region is kept as DNA, spanning 48 bases read in frame from base 1. Library prep was done by 5' RACE. The instrument given in TCRdb is Illumina HiSeq 2500. The second PCR ran for about 6 to 11 cycles and used a J-beta primer mix along with a sample-barcoded 5' primer. A template-switch 5' adaptor carrying 12 random nucleotides introduced a unique molecular identifier onto each TCR beta cDNA molecule. At least 2.5 million CDR3-containing paired-end reads were obtained from each sample. All of the RNA was converted into first-strand cDNA using the Mint cDNA synthesis kit, with a TRBC-specific oligonucleotide serving as the primer. After uracil-DNA glycosylase treatment, a first 18-cycle PCR used universal primers M1SS and BC2_uni_R on all cDNA. The source study handled its data this way. Each sample was normalized by randomly selecting 1 million high-quality reads, each carrying a distinct molecular identifier. Reads with shared molecular identifiers were discarded instead of being binned into consensus sequences. MiTCR, with a Q25 quality threshold and the strictest error-elimination algorithm, was used for CDR3 identification, clonotype clustering and error correction. A nonparametric unseen species model with Euler transformation was used to estimate a lower bound on total TCR beta diversity. TCRdb reanalyzed the raw reads on its own, using fastp at Q25 for trimming and MiXCR for clone calling, and kept in-frame beta chains. Rows with one shared CDR3 protein collapse into an entry with the most common genes and DNA. TCRdb, rather than the study authors, made the V and J calls. This sample comprises about 1.8 million distinct CDR3 sequences, approximately 50% of them detected only once. Of the sample, approximately 2.1% is held by the ten largest clones.

To note about this clonotype: It has no known antigen specificity. The record has no base qualities; no much larger clone is one base away.

The sequenced sample consisted of blood. This clonotype was obtained from a woman in her thirties or forties in good health. Recombination joined TRBV12-3 or TRBV12-4 with TRBJ2-5, and TRBD1 matches 12 of the central bases. The DNA end favors TRBJ2-7, so the J call may be wrong. The CDR3 amino acid sequence is: CASRPMGQGALNEQYF. In nucleotides, the sequence is TGTGCCAGCAGGCCAATGGGACAGGGGGCATTAAACGAGCAGTACTTC.